The rows below give T cell receptor beta chains drawn from one sample of a study of blood T cell repertoires in COVID-19. Method: immunoSEQ multiplex PCR; TCRdb's copy keeps in-frame clones and lacks some. The sample shows fewer than 200,000 clones, approximately 89% of them seen only once. The sequencing input was peripheral blood. Receptor source: a man aged 35 to 55 with active or convalescent COVID-19. The CDR3 runs from the conserved cysteine through the conserved F or W. D genes are given only for firm matches. The size entry is marked missing in some rows and otherwise reads once, few, many or a size class.

>TRBV5-1|-|TRBJ2-7|13|TRBD2
CASSLTSAYEQYF
TGCGCCAGCAGCCTGACTAGCGCCTACGAGCAGTACTTC
>TRBV18|-|TRBJ1-1|16|-
CASSPPGRGKNTEAFF
TGTGCCAGCTCTCCTCCGGGCCGGGGAAAGAACACTGAAGCTTTCTTT
>TRBV14|-|TRBJ2-1|12|-
CASSLTGDEQFF
TGTGCCAGCAGCCTGACAGGAGATGAGCAGTTCTTC
>TRBV6-2/TRBV6-3|-|TRBJ2-1|15|-
CASSRGQGDYNEQFF
TGTGCCAGCAGTCGGGGGCAGGGGGACTACAATGAGCAGTTCTTC
>TRBV4-1|-|TRBJ2-2|14|-
CASSRGRNTGELFF
TGCGCCAGCAGCCGAGGCAGAAACACCGGGGAGCTGTTTTTT
>TRBV4-2|-|TRBJ2-7|18|TRBD2
CASSPGTSGGAASYEQYF
TGTGCCAGCAGCCCGGGGACTAGCGGGGGGGCCGCCTCCTACGAGCAGTACTTC
>TRBV6-5|-|TRBJ2-3|14|TRBD1
CASSLGTGTDTQYF
TGTGCCAGCAGTTTAGGGACAGGCACAGATACGCAGTATTTT
>TRBV7-2|-|TRBJ1-1|14|TRBD1
CASSPDRVGAEAFF
TGTGCCAGCAGCCCGGACAGGGTTGGGGCTGAAGCTTTCTTT
>TRBV6-5|once|TRBJ1-1|15|TRBD1
CASSSGQGVYTEAFF
TGTGCCAGCAGTTCGGGGCAGGGGGTGTACACTGAAGCTTTCTTT
>TRBV27|-|TRBJ2-7|14|-
CASSLYDSSYEQYF
TGTGCCAGCAGTTTATACGACAGCTCCTACGAGCAGTACTTC
>TRBV5-4|-|TRBJ1-4|16|TRBD1
CASSSGQGGTNEKLFF
TGTGCCAGCAGCTCAGGACAGGGGGGCACTAATGAAAAACTGTTTTTT
>TRBV4-3|-|TRBJ2-2|15|-
CASSQDSSWTGELFF
TGCGCCAGCAGCCAAGATTCTAGCTGGACGGGGGAGCTGTTTTTT
>TRBV3-1/TRBV3-2|-|TRBJ2-1|17|-
CASSQDPAGNIYNEQFF
TGTGCCAGCAGCCAAGATCCGGCGGGGAACATCTACAATGAGCAGTTCTTC
>TRBV19|few|TRBJ1-5|15|TRBD1
CASSILGGGGQPQHF
TGTGCCAGTAGTATCCTAGGGGGCGGAGGCCAGCCCCAGCATTTT
>TRBV11-2|-|TRBJ1-1|15|-
CASSLEPGSNTEAFF
TGTGCCAGCAGCTTAGAGCCGGGTTCGAACACTGAAGCTTTCTTT
>TRBV7-8|-|TRBJ1-1|15|-
CASTFSGQINTEAFF
TGTGCCAGCACCTTCTCTGGACAGATTAACACTGAAGCTTTCTTT
>TRBV4-1|once|TRBJ1-1|17|-
CASRERLEGRLNTEAFF
TGCGCCAGCAGGGAGCGCCTGGAGGGACGGTTGAACACTGAAGCTTTCTTT
>TRBV5-1|-|TRBJ2-3|17|TRBD1
CASSLVQGARIGDTQYF
TGCGCCAGCAGCTTGGTCCAGGGGGCGCGAATTGGAGATACGCAGTATTTT
>TRBV24-1|once|TRBJ1-3|17|-
CATSELEGYDSGNTIYF
TGTGCCACCAGTGAACTAGAGGGCTACGACTCTGGAAACACCATATATTTT
>TRBV6-2/TRBV6-3|few|TRBJ2-7|14|TRBD1
CASSWGTGAYEQYF
TGTGCCAGCAGTTGGGGGACAGGGGCCTACGAGCAGTACTTC
>TRBV12-3/TRBV12-4|-|TRBJ2-7|13|-
CASSLGTRYEQYF
TGTGCCAGCAGTTTGGGGACTCGCTACGAGCAGTACTTC
>TRBV11-2|once|TRBJ1-1|16|-
CASSPRGGGLGTEAFF
TGTGCCAGCAGCCCGCGAGGGGGGGGCCTAGGCACTGAAGCTTTCTTT
>TRBV28|once|TRBJ1-1|14|-
CASPRGGGDTEAFF
TGTGCCAGCCCTCGGGGAGGAGGGGACACTGAAGCTTTCTTT
>TRBV24-1|-|TRBJ1-5|15|TRBD1
CATSGGQGRNQPQHF
TGTGCCACCAGTGGGGGACAGGGACGCAATCAGCCCCAGCATTTT
>TRBV5-5|once|TRBJ1-3|16|TRBD1
CASSGGTGSSGNTIYF
TGTGCCAGCAGCGGGGGGACAGGGAGCTCTGGAAACACCATATATTTT
>TRBV27|-|TRBJ1-2|15|-
CASSLSNAGVDGYTF
TGTGCCAGCAGTTTATCGAACGCAGGGGTGGATGGCTACACCTTC
>TRBV27|-|TRBJ2-7|12|-
CASSPLQGGQYF
TGTGCCAGCAGTCCACTACAGGGTGGGCAGTACTTC
>TRBV4-1|-|TRBJ1-2|13|TRBD1
CASSWDRDYGYTF
TGCGCCAGCAGTTGGGACAGGGACTATGGCTACACCTTC
>TRBV9|-|TRBJ2-3|15|TRBD2
CASSPGLAGTDTQYF
TGTGCCAGCAGCCCCGGACTAGCAGGCACAGATACGCAGTATTTT
>TRBV6-1|-|TRBJ1-2|13|-
CASSEARYYGYTF
TGTGCCAGCAGTGAAGCCAGATACTATGGCTACACCTTC
>TRBV6-5|-|TRBJ2-2|15|TRBD1
CASSPGTVNTGELFF
TGTGCCAGCAGCCCCGGGACAGTAAACACCGGGGAGCTGTTTTTT
>TRBV6-5|-|TRBJ2-7|14|TRBD2
CASSWTSGVLEQYF
TGTGCCAGCAGTTGGACTAGCGGGGTCTTAGAGCAGTACTTC
>TRBV27|-|TRBJ2-7|14|-
CASSSPGSDYEQYF
TGTGCCAGCAGTTCTCCGGGAAGTGACTACGAGCAGTACTTC
>TRBV18|-|TRBJ1-5|15|TRBD1
CASSAQVTGGQPQHF
TGTGCCAGCTCAGCCCAGGTGACAGGGGGACAGCCCCAGCATTTT
>TRBV27|-|TRBJ1-2|15|TRBD1
CASSWTGVANYGYTF
TGTGCCAGCAGTTGGACAGGGGTAGCTAACTATGGCTACACCTTC
>TRBV19|-|TRBJ1-5|13|-
CASSPTGAEAQHF
TGTGCCAGTAGCCCGACAGGAGCAGAGGCCCAGCATTTT
>TRBV6-1|once|TRBJ2-6|14|-
CASSEGRSLNVLTF
TGTGCCAGCAGTGAAGGGAGAAGTCTTAACGTCCTGACTTTC
>TRBV5-4|-|TRBJ1-4|15|-
CASSRDQGTNEKLFF
TGTGCCAGCAGCCGCGACCAGGGCACTAATGAAAAACTGTTTTTT
>TRBV2|-|TRBJ1-4|14|TRBD1
CASSRTGQSEKLFF
TGTGCCAGCAGTCGGACAGGGCAGTCGGAAAAACTGTTTTTT
>TRBV6-2/TRBV6-3|-|TRBJ2-1|12|TRBD2
CASSRTSGGRFF
TGTGCCAGCAGTCGTACTAGCGGGGGGCGGTTCTTC
>TRBV9|-|TRBJ2-3|17|TRBD1
CASSVAGIQGGTDTQYF
TGTGCCAGCAGCGTAGCCGGGATACAGGGGGGCACAGATACGCAGTATTTT
>TRBV6-2/TRBV6-3|few|TRBJ2-5|13|-
CASSYEEQETQYF
TGTGCCAGCAGTTACGAGGAACAAGAGACCCAGTACTTC